The source of this T cell receptor (beta chain) is a study of T cells expressing NK-cell markers. Study as a whole: Each TCR beta repertoire originated in sorted T cells that were CD3+CD56+NKG2C+, CD3+CD56+NKG2C- or CD3+CD56-NKG2C+.

Synthesis of TCR beta cDNA relied on 5'RACE template switching carrying UMIs. TCRdb reanalyzed the 5' RACE reads and collapses them to one entry per CDR3 protein, without DNA. The sample table sets out 130,000 to 150,000 distinct CDR3 sequences. The CDR3 contains 14 residues. In germline, CDR1 is SGHVS, CDR2 FQNEAQ. Study outcomes and limitations: Researchers report these clonotypes also headed the CD3+CD56-NKG2C+ fraction in four donors.

In the case of this clonotype: What it recognizes is unknown.

What was sequenced was blood T cells: a sorted CD56 or NKG2C T cell subset, CD4+ or CD8+ T cells, or bulk PBMC T cells (not recorded which). This receptor was taken from a man aged 18 to 30 in good health. The V call is TRBV7-8, the J call TRBJ2-5; TCRdb calls TRBD2, which cannot be checked without DNA. The CDR3 loop is CASSLEVAEETQYF.